This is a list of T cell receptor beta chains from one sample in a study of blood T cell repertoires in COVID-19. Assay used: immunoSEQ multiplex PCR; TCRdb lists only in-frame clones, some missing. The data hold about 230,000 clones, with 75% to 90% observed a single time. The specimen was peripheral blood. The source is a woman in her seventies with active or convalescent COVID-19. CDR3s include the opening cysteine and the closing phenylalanine or tryptophan.

V: TRBV7-2
CDR3: CASSLGRGQVTQYF

V: TRBV4-2
CDR3: CASSQGGGAANEKLFF

V: TRBV5-8
CDR3: CASSLGLSYNEQFF

V: TRBV14
CDR3: CASSPDLTRLETQYF

V: TRBV7-9
CDR3: CASSLARGYRETQYF

V: TRBV30
CDR3: CAWSASLAGAYNEQFF

V: TRBV7-3
CDR3: CASSFQGAAGTGELFF

V: TRBV30
CDR3: CASSRAGYEQYF

V: TRBV2
CDR3: CASSGGQVRGEPQHF

V: TRBV7-2
CDR3: CASSRQGVGEQYF

V: TRBV5-4
CDR3: CASSSRLNTEAFF

V: TRBV9
CDR3: CASSVGQGGETQYF

V: TRBV3-1/TRBV3-2
CDR3: CASSPQTGGNSPLHF

V: TRBV6-5
CDR3: CASSFPSQGGTEAFF

V: TRBV19
CDR3: CASTLFGNTEAFF

V: TRBV5-1
CDR3: CASSLGSSGQETQYF

V: TRBV7-7
CDR3: CASSSYPGLAQETQYF

V: TRBV27
CDR3: CASSWTGGRGTEAFF

V: TRBV6-5
CDR3: CASSHGVGEQYF

V: TRBV7-2
CDR3: CASSSTGEYGYTF

V: TRBV5-4
CDR3: CASSSDFSEQYF

V: TRBV2
CDR3: CASSVVGEGEQYF

V: TRBV30
CDR3: CAGGREGSPLHF

V: TRBV7-9
CDR3: CASTPGTDNYEQYF

V: TRBV3-1/TRBV3-2
CDR3: CASSQVRGLSQYF

V: TRBV5-1
CDR3: CASSTPTGGSDTQYF

V: TRBV11-2
CDR3: CASSKGLAGGEETQYF

V: TRBV5-1
CDR3: CASSLGLAADNEQFF

V: TRBV27
CDR3: CASSTHRPVAEAFF

V: TRBV5-1
CDR3: CASSLALGRETQYF

V: TRBV19
CDR3: CASSIRGLKHAGELFF

V: TRBV7-2
CDR3: CATSPSRANEQFF

V: TRBV7-9
CDR3: CASSSRDRPNTEAFF

V: TRBV23-1
CDR3: CASSQPDSSGANVLTF

V: TRBV7-2
CDR3: CASSLDPEGELFF

V: TRBV28
CDR3: CASNVAGVETQYF

V: TRBV5-4
CDR3: CASSLDWEETQYF

V: TRBV11-2
CDR3: CASTPPRGRGPGAYEQYF

V: TRBV5-1
CDR3: CASSPGGSSIYEQYF

V: TRBV10-3
CDR3: CAISESGGTGELFF

V: TRBV6-5
CDR3: CASSYTRDTHQPQHF

V: TRBV10-3
CDR3: CAIPGDREETGELFF

V: TRBV10-1
CDR3: CASSEGGELYNEQFF

V: TRBV5-6
CDR3: CASSFGRGETQYF

V: TRBV7-9
CDR3: CASSPGQGGGPQHF

V: TRBV7-9
CDR3: CASSLTTGEKLFF

V: TRBV3-1/TRBV3-2
CDR3: CASSYSGSTDTQYF

V: TRBV4-1
CDR3: CASSQARDWATSAKNIQYF

V: TRBV7-2
CDR3: CASSSAGTSGEKQYF

V: TRBV5-1
CDR3: CASSLLGQSNQPQHF

V: TRBV28
CDR3: CASLGLAGVVELFF

V: TRBV6-5
CDR3: CASRPPLGTQYF

V: TRBV18
CDR3: CASSPRQGGDTQYF

V: TRBV12-3/TRBV12-4
CDR3: CASSRTTEAFF

V: TRBV4-3
CDR3: CASSQDFLGGASSRNSPLHF

V: TRBV29-1
CDR3: CSVGRTRIGETQYF

V: TRBV10-1
CDR3: CASSPGQGDNEQFF